Each of the 11 T cell receptor delta chains below was sequenced from the same sample in a study of γδ T cells in repeated Plasmodium falciparum infection (TCRdb year 2021). For bulk TCR repertoire analysis, Vgamma9/Vdelta2+ and Vdelta2-negative gammadelta T cell populations were flow-sorted out of peripheral blood mononuclear cells. Library creation used multiplex PCR. Sequencing relied on an Illumina MiSeq. After TCRdb called clones again from the public reads with CATT, rows with identical DNA were merged. This sample holds over 45,000 delta-chain clones; 1.6% were observed only once. The ten largest clones add up to roughly 8.6% of the sample. Sequenced sample: gamma-delta T cells from blood. These receptors were taken from a pool of human donors (malaria-infected and uninfected, not separated).

This clone was observed a handful of times. A read error likely explains why the TCRdb protein, taken from a much larger clone, differs from this DNA's translation at residue 20; the protein shown is translated from the DNA. The J gene is uncalled and the V gene is TRDV1; no check of the table's D call, TRDD3, against the DNA was made. The CDR3 is 21 residues long. The germline V gene encodes CDR1 TSWWSYY and CDR2 QGS. For the CDR3, the DNA is TGTGCTCTTGGGGCCACCCTACGTATGGACTGGGGGATACCTCCTACCGATAAACTCACCTTT. Protein sequence: CALGATLRMDWGIPPTDKLTF.

To note about this clone: A far larger clone differs by one base, so this is likely a read error. At the DNA level, this CDR3 is encoded by other sequences in the same sample as well. The chain joins TRDV1 to TRDJ1, with 9 bases aligning to TRDD3. The J gene comes from matching the DNA to germline here; TCRdb lacks it. The CDR3 has 20 amino acids. V dropped 2 bases and J dropped 7; count of bases not matched to a gene: 23. Germline lookup yields CDR1 TSWWSYY and CDR2 QGS. CDR3 sequence reads: CALGEDLKGWGIYPTGKLIF. Written as DNA, the CDR3 is TGTGCTCTTGGGGAAGACTTGAAGGGCTGGGGGATCTATCCCACTGGTAAACTCATCTTT.

Worth noting for this clone: A read error likely explains why the TCRdb protein, taken from a much larger clone, differs from this DNA's translation at residue 19; the protein shown is translated from the DNA. The V gene reported is TRDV2; the J gene is uncalled; the listed D gene, TRDD3, was not tested against the DNA. CDR3 size: 21 residues. The V gene's germline CDR1 is GEAIGNYY and CDR2 EKD. The CDR3 loop is CACDTALLIGGYAWDTRQTFF. CDR3 bases: TGTGCCTGTGACACGGCCCTGTTGATTGGGGGATACGCCTGGGACACCCGACAGACGTTTTTC.

As regards this clone: One base separates it from a far larger clone, so it is likely a read error. Within the sample, other DNA sequences also encode this same CDR3. V gene TRDV1 combines with J gene TRDJ1, with 11 bases matching TRDD3. No J segment appears in TCRdb, so it was assigned here by matching the sequence to germline. CDR1 TSWWSYY and CDR2 QGS come from the germline V gene. This CDR3 has 24 amino acids. V lost 5 bases, J lost 0 bases, and 29 bases stayed unmatched. The CDR3 spells CALGNQAFLLPGGYRFQNTDKLIF. The CDR3 DNA reads TGTGCTCTTGGGAATCAGGCCTTCCTACTCCCTGGGGGATACCGGTTTCAGAACACCGATAAACTCATCTTT.

There are many counts of this clone. One junction end disagrees with the germline gene, perhaps due to a read error. In the same sample, other DNA sequences code for this CDR3. This chain uses TRDV1 with TRDJ1; D not resolved. Germline assignment: CDR1 TSWWSYY and CDR2 QGS. This CDR3 comprises 13 residues. The CDR3: CALRELLSQKLIF. CDR3 sequence (DNA): TGTGCTCTTAGGGAACTCTTGTCTCAAAAACTAATCTTT.

Of note for this clone: A read error likely explains this, since a far larger clone differs by one base. The sample holds other DNA sequences that translate to the same CDR3. V is TRDV2 and J is TRDJ3, with TRDD3 as a possible D gene (5 bases). TCRdb leaves out the J gene; it was filled in here by matching the DNA to germline. Germline CDR1 is GEAIGNYY and CDR2 is EKD. The CDR3 spans 15 residues. The DNA of the CDR3 is TGTGCCTGTGACTCCAAGGCCTGGGACACCCGGCAGATGTTTTTC. This translates into CACDSKAWDTRQMFF.

About this clone itself: Since a far larger clone is one base different, this is likely a read error. The sample has other DNA sequences that encode this CDR3 too. The V call is TRDV1, the J call TRDJ1; maybe TRDD3 (6 bases). V was shortened by 1 base and J by 2 bases, with 17 bases between the two germline ends. Germline CDR1 and CDR2: TSWWSYY and QGS. The CDR3 is made up of 17 amino acids. This CDR3 reads CALGERPPGDITDKLIF. The CDR3, as DNA: TGTGCTCTTGGGGAACGGCCTCCGGGGGACATAACCGATAAACTCATCTTT.

This clone was recorded many times. The chain uses TRDV1 and TRDJ1; perhaps TRDD3 as D (5 bases). The CDR3 spans 15 residues. V lost 4 bases and J lost 2, with 14 bases in between. CDR1 and CDR2 (germline): TSWWSYY, QGS. Here the CDR3 DNA reads TGTGCTCTTGGGGGACGCGGGGGGTTGACCGATAAACTCATCTTT. This translates into CALGGRGGLTDKLIF.

Points on this clone: A read error is likely here: a far larger clone is one base away. The identical CDR3 is also encoded by other nucleotide sequences in the sample. The chain recombines TRDV2 with TRDJ1, with D unclear. Germline matching of the DNA provided the J gene here, since TCRdb leaves it blank. CDR1 and CDR2 (germline): GEAIGNYY, EKD. This CDR3 is 14 amino acids long. CDR3 coding DNA: TGTGCTTGTGACTCCTTACTTAACACCGATAAACTCATCTTT. Translation gives CACDSLLNTDKLIF.

This clone was observed many times. Other DNA sequences in this specimen translate into the identical CDR3. This chain connects TRDV2 to TRDJ3, with TRDD3 identical over 10 bases. No J gene is reported in TCRdb; it was inferred here by comparing the DNA with germline. Germline loops: CDR1 GEAIGNYY, CDR2 EKD. V lost 4 bases and J lost 10; bases outside the gene matches: 18. This CDR3 is 19 amino acids long. The CDR3 protein is CACDSLLGDPPPETRQMFF. CDR3 coding DNA: TGTGCCTGTGATAGTTTACTGGGGGATCCTCCTCCGGAAACCCGACAGATGTTTTTC.

In this sample, this clone turned up a few times. The protein TCRdb gives is from a much larger clone and does not agree with this DNA's translation at residues 7 and 20, likely a read error; the protein shown here comes from the DNA. The V gene is TRDV3, the J gene TRDJ1, with TRDD2 matching over 8 bases. The CDR3 covers 21 residues. Germline assignment: CDR1 TVYSNPD and CDR2 GDNSRS (reference sequence). The CDR3 is CAFPSYHPWGPSLRYTDKLTF. The CDR3 DNA sequence: TGTGCCTTCCCTTCCTATCATCCTTGGGGGCCCTCTTTGAGGTACACCGATAAACTCACCTTT.